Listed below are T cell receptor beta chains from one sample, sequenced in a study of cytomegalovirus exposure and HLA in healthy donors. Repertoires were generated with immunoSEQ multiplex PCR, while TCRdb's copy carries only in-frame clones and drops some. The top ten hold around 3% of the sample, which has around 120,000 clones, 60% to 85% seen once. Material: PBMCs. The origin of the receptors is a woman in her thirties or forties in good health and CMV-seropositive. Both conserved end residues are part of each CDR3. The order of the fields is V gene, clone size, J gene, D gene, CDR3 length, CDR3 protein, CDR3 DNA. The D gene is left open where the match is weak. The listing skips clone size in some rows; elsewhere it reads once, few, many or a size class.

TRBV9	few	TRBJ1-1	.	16	CASSVDPLAGMAEAFF	TGTGCCAGCAGCGTAGACCCGTTGGCAGGGATGGCTGAAGCTTTCTTT
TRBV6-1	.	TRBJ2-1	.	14	CASREDSSYNEQFF	TGTGCCAGCAGGGAGGACAGCTCCTACAATGAGCAGTTCTTC
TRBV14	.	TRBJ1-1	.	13	CASSQEEGGEAFF	TGTGCCAGCAGCCAAGAAGAAGGGGGTGAAGCTTTCTTT
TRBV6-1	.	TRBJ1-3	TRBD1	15	CASGFDRGSGNTIYF	TGTGCCAGCGGATTTGACAGGGGCTCTGGAAACACCATATATTTT
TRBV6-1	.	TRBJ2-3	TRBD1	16	CASSDSDRLVADTQYF	TGTGCCAGCAGTGATTCGGACAGGCTAGTGGCAGATACGCAGTATTTT
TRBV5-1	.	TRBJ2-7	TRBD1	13	CASSSGQGGEQYF	TGCGCCAGCAGTTCGGGACAGGGAGGCGAGCAGTACTTC
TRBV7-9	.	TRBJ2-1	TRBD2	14	CASRAIAGGNEQFF	TGTGCCAGCAGGGCGATAGCGGGGGGCAATGAGCAGTTCTTC
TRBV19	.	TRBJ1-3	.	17	CASSPSQGRLDGNTIYF	TGTGCCAGTAGTCCTTCCCAGGGAAGGTTGGATGGAAACACCATATATTTT
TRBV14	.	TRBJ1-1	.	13	CASSLTEMAEAFF	TGTGCCAGCAGCCTCACTGAGATGGCTGAAGCTTTCTTT
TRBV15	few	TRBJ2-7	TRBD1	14	CATSTGTGGYEQYF	TGTGCCACCAGCACCGGGACAGGGGGCTACGAGCAGTACTTC
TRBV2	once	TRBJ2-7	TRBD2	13	CASKGEGRDEQYF	TGTGCCAGCAAAGGAGAGGGGAGGGACGAGCAGTACTTC
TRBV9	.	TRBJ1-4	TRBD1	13	CASSGGQGEKLFF	TGTGCCAGCAGCGGAGGACAGGGAGAAAAACTGTTTTTT